A single sample is the source of the 10 T cell receptor beta chains below, sequenced in a study of CD8+ T cells in alopecia areata. In each case, RNA was isolated and then reverse transcribed into cDNA as the sequencing template. The data were produced by immunoSEQ multiplex PCR, yet TCRdb's version contains in-frame clones alone and is incomplete. The table shows 90,000 to 150,000 clones, with more than 30% occurring only once. Material for sequencing was CD4+ T cells sorted from blood. The receptors were gathered from a human donor with alopecia areata.

In its sample, this clone was seen a few times. The V call is TRBV19, the J call TRBJ2-1, with TRBD2 identical over 7 bases. Germline V CDR1 and CDR2: LNHDA, SQIVND (reference sequence). The CDR3 has 14 amino acids. Losses at the gene ends were 1 base for V and 9 bases for J; bases not matched to a gene: 6. The CDR3 spells CASSIGREMGEQFF. The CDR3 region has the DNA TGTGCCAGTAGTATAGGGCGGGAGATGGGTGAGCAGTTCTTC.

The chain employs TRBV7-9 and TRBJ1-5; D is possibly TRBD1 (5 bases). Germline V gives CDR1 SEHNR, CDR2 FQNEAQ (reference sequence). The CDR3 is 15 amino acids. V was clipped by 2 bases and J by 1 base, with 9 bases between them. The CDR3 spells CASSLLGGSNQPQHF. The DNA of the CDR3 is TGTGCCAGCAGCTTACTCGGGGGAAGCAATCAGCCCCAGCATTTT.

This clone was found a few times. The chain carries TRBV7-2 and TRBJ2-1, with a possible D match to TRBD1 (5 bases). Per germline, CDR1 SGHTA and CDR2 FQGNSA. Trimming cost V 3 bases and J 6 bases, with 15 bases left between them. This CDR3 region has 15 residues. The CDR3 here is CASSFSSGNVNEQFF. As DNA, the CDR3 is TGTGCCAGCAGCTTTTCTTCAGGGAACGTCAATGAGCAGTTCTTC.

The V call is TRBV27, the J call TRBJ2-7; D gene ambiguous. CDR1 is MNHEY and CDR2 is SMNVEV in the germline V gene (reference sequence). V lost 6 bases and J 2 bases, leaving 14 bases between the germline ends. The CDR3 has 14 residues. Written as DNA, the CDR3 is TGTGCCAGCAGCCTAGGGCCCCGCGCCTACGAGCAGTACTTC. Amino acid sequence: CASSLGPRAYEQYF.

J is TRBJ2-5 and V is TRBV7-3; possible D gene TRBD2, 5 bases. The germline CDR1 and CDR2 sequences are SGHTA and FQGTGA. Trimming removed 5 bases from V and 1 base from J, with 11 bases in between. This CDR3 is 14 amino acids long. CDR3 in amino acids: CASSASGGQETQYF. In DNA form, the CDR3 reads TGTGCCAGCAGCGCATCTGGAGGCCAAGAGACCCAGTACTTC. Looking up the rest from reference TRBV7-3 and TRBJ2-5 gives the full variable domain: GAGVSQTPSNKVTEKGKYVELRCDPISGHTALYWYRQSLGQGPEFLIYFQGTGAADDSGLPNDRFFAVRPEGSVSTLKIQRTERGDSAVYLCASSASGGQETQYFGPGTRLLVL.

This clone occurred a few times. The chain combines TRBV7-3 with TRBJ2-1, with D uncertain. The CDR3 covers 15 residues. V lost 4 bases to trimming and J lost 0 bases, with 10 bases between them. Germline V lookup: CDR1 SGHTA, CDR2 FQGTGA. In DNA, the CDR3 is TGTGCCAGCAGCTCCGGAATAGGCTCCTACAATGAGCAGTTCTTC. It specifies CASSSGIGSYNEQFF.

This clone appeared a few times. The rearrangement uses TRBV7-9 and TRBJ2-6; D remains unclear. The CDR3 loop spans 12 amino acids. Between the trimmed V and J ends, which lost 10 bases and 0 bases, there was a span of 4 bases. Looked up from germline, CDR1 is SEHNR and CDR2 is FQNEAQ (reference sequence). CDR3 bases: TGTGCCACTGTCTCTGGGGCCAACGTCCTGACTTTC. Its protein product is CATVSGANVLTF.

The chain employs TRBV7-2 and TRBJ1-5; a possible D gene is TRBD1 (5 bases). Germline V gene data show CDR1 as SGHTA and CDR2 as FQGNSA. V lost 5 bases and J 7 bases, leaving 18 bases between the germline ends. The CDR3 is 15 residues long. For the CDR3, the DNA is TGTGCCAGCAGCCCCCGCTGGGACCCTCGCCAGCCCCAGCATTTT. The encoded protein is CASSPRWDPRQPQHF.

The chain links TRBV29-1 to TRBJ1-2, with 9 bases that match TRBD1. The CDR3 runs 13 residues. Trimming removed 3 bases from V and 6 bases from J; junction bases left unmatched: 5. In germline, CDR1 is SQVTM, CDR2 ANQGSEA. The CDR3 DNA reads TGCAGCGTTGATGGGGGACAGGGAAATGGCTACACCTTC. This sequence encodes CSVDGGQGNGYTF.

This clone was observed a few times. This chain joins TRBV6-5 and TRBJ2-1; D might be TRBD1 (6 bases). Germline V gene data show CDR1 as MNHEY and CDR2 as SVGAGI. Trimming cost V 6 bases and J 4 bases, with 16 bases left between them. CDR3 length: 15 amino acids. The CDR3: CASRKQGSGYNEQFF. For the CDR3, the DNA is TGTGCCAGCAGGAAACAGGGATCGGGTTACAATGAGCAGTTCTTC.